This T cell receptor beta chain was found in a study of T-cell memory formation after mild COVID-19. The wider study: TCR clusters mostly belonged to single donors.

V lost 1 base, J lost 6 bases, and 13 bases lay in between. Germline V gives CDR1 SGHAT, CDR2 FQNNGV. The CDR3 loop spans 14 amino acids. This clonotype was detected many times. Its antigen is unknown. TCR alpha and TCR beta cDNA libraries carrying sample barcodes and UMIs came from 5'RACE with constant-segment primers. TCRdb itself ran the 5' RACE reads through MiXCR, one entry per CDR3 protein. Altogether around 180,000 distinct CDR3 sequences are present, 16% being singletons, with the ten largest covering 2% to 2.5%. Points from the study as a whole: Unconfirmed was the SARS-CoV-2 specificity of second-wave clones that peaked on day 37.

The clonotype comes from an adult woman who had mild COVID-19 (a few samples of this study predate the infection). Cell type and time point are not known. Material: PBMCs or a T cell subset sorted from them (not recorded which). V gene TRBV11-2 combines with J gene TRBJ2-7; D is perhaps TRBD1 (6 bases). CDR3 region: CASSLGQGRSEQYF. The CDR3 DNA sequence: TGTGCCAGCAGCTTAGGGCAGGGGAGATCCGAGCAGTACTTC.